These 13 T cell receptor beta chains originate from one sample sequenced in a study of shared clonotypes between healthy human individuals. The assay was immunoSEQ multiplex PCR, and TCRdb's table has in-frame clones only and misses some. The repertoire holds about 1,800,000 clones, with less than 95% as singletons. It was CD45RO-negative cells, positively selected for CCR7, that made up naive CD8 cells, with terminally differentiated effector memory CD45RA+ cells excluded. Sequencing was performed on naive CD8+ T cells sorted from blood. These receptors were collected from a young man in good health.

This chain uses TRBV10-3 with TRBJ1-4; D gene uncertain. Germline values: CDR1 ENHRY, CDR2 SYGVKD. The CDR3 sequence is 14 residues long. V was pared by 2 bases and J by 4 bases, with 8 bases between. This chain's CDR3 is CAISERGDNEKLFF. CDR3 DNA sequence: TGTGCCATCAGTGAGCGGGGAGATAATGAAAAACTGTTTTTT.

The chain uses TRBV27 and TRBJ2-7; D is perhaps TRBD1 (6 bases). Deletions cut 6 bases from V and 3 bases from J, with 18 bases between. There are 15 residues in the CDR3. Germline loops: CDR1 MNHEY, CDR2 SMNVEV (reference sequence). CDR3 bases: TGTGCCAGCAGCATAGGGGGACCGCAATACTACGAGCAGTACTTC. Residues: CASSIGGPQYYEQYF.

V and J are TRBV2 and TRBJ1-2, with D possibly matching TRBD1 (5 bases). The CDR3 consists of 15 residues. Trimming removed 2 bases at V and 5 bases at J, with 15 bases between. Germline lookup yields CDR1 SNHLY and CDR2 FYNNEI. CDR3 DNA: TGTGCCAGCAGTGAACCGACAGACTTCGTTTATGGCTACACCTTC. Its translation is CASSEPTDFVYGYTF.

The chain recombines TRBV30 with TRBJ2-1; 9 bases agree with TRBD2. The germline V gene encodes CDR1 GTSNPN and CDR2 SVGIG (reference sequence). The CDR3 totals 15 residues. J lost 5 bases, V lost 4 bases, and 9 bases had no gene match. CDR3 sequence: CAWTSRLAGNNEQFF. The DNA for the CDR3 is TGTGCCTGGACCTCCCGTCTAGCGGGAAACAATGAGCAGTTCTTC.

The gene calls are TRBV6-5 and TRBJ1-6, with TRBD1 matching over 9 bases. CDR1 and CDR2 from the germline V gene are MNHEY and SVGAGI. This CDR3 contains 16 residues. The V segment lost 4 bases and the J segment 2 bases; nucleotides outside the gene matches: 3. DNA of the CDR3: TGTGCCAGCAGTTGGACAGGGGCGGCCTATAATTCACCCCTCCACTTT. It is translated as CASSWTGAAYNSPLHF.

This clone was counted once. The gene calls are TRBV7-2 and TRBJ2-2; D not certain. Germline V gene data show CDR1 as SGHTA and CDR2 as FQGNSA. Trimming took 5 bases from V and 1 from J, leaving 5 bases between them. This CDR3 spans 13 amino acids. The CDR3 reads CASSPMNTGELFF. The CDR3 DNA is TGTGCCAGCAGCCCGATGAACACCGGGGAGCTGTTTTTT.

The chain employs TRBV7-8 and TRBJ2-1, with D tentatively TRBD1 or TRBD2 (6 bases each). The CDR3 has 14 residues. Trimming took off 1 base at V and 9 bases at J, with 13 bases between the two ends. Germline V CDR1 and CDR2: SGHVS, FQNEAQ. CDR3 amino acids: CASSLVVGGLEQFF. The CDR3 DNA reads TGTGCCAGCAGCTTAGTGGTAGGGGGGCTTGAGCAGTTCTTC.

The chain carries TRBV4-1 and TRBJ1-6; perhaps TRBD1 as D (5 bases). The CDR3 is 19 residues long. Trimming pared 1 base from V and 0 bases from J, leaving 16 bases between. CDR1 MGHRA and CDR2 YSYEKL come from the germline V gene. The CDR3 here is CASSQGQTVPSSYNSPLHF. The CDR3, as DNA: TGCGCCAGCAGCCAAGGGCAGACAGTGCCAAGCTCCTATAATTCACCCCTCCACTTT.

This clone showed up just once. At the DNA level, this CDR3 is encoded by other sequences in the same sample as well. This chain connects TRBV27 to TRBJ2-7; weak D call: TRBD1 (5 bases). CDR1 is MNHEY, CDR2 SMNVEV, per germline (reference sequence). The ends were cut back, 5 bases at V and 4 bases at J, with 12 bases in the middle. There are 13 residues in the CDR3. CDR3 sequence: CASSHGQGYEQYF. The CDR3 DNA follows: TGTGCCAGCAGTCACGGGCAGGGTTACGAGCAGTACTTC.

The chain links TRBV28 to TRBJ1-5; D may be TRBD1 (5 bases). Trimming left V 4 bases short and J 5 bases short, with 15 bases between. CDR3 size: 15 residues. Germline loops: CDR1 MDHEN, CDR2 SYDVKM. CDR3 loop: CASSSGVTVYQPQHF. The CDR3 DNA sequence: TGTGCCAGCAGTTCTGGGGTGACAGTTTATCAGCCCCAGCATTTT.

The gene calls are TRBV28 and TRBJ2-3; possible D gene TRBD2, 6 bases. CDR3 size: 14 residues. V lost 2 bases, J lost 4 bases, and 10 bases lay in between. CDR1 is MDHEN and CDR2 is SYDVKM in the germline V gene. The CDR3 sequence: CASSLLGGADTQYF. The DNA for the CDR3 is TGTGCCAGCAGTTTACTCGGAGGGGCAGATACGCAGTATTTT.

The chain couples TRBV28 to TRBJ2-2; 7 bases agree with TRBD1. The trim removed 6 bases at V and 3 bases at J, leaving 19 bases unmatched. CDR3 length equals 19 residues. Germline CDR1 and CDR2: MDHEN and SYDVKM. CDR3 bases: TGTGCCAGCAGCTTTCCTAGACGGGACAGCCCCAGGGACACCGGGGAGCTGTTTTTT. Encoded protein: CASSFPRRDSPRDTGELFF. Drawing the rest from reference TRBV28 and TRBJ2-2, the complete variable domain is DVKVTQSSRYLVKRTGEKVFLECVQDMDHENMFWYRQDPGLGLRLIYFSYDVKMKEKGDIPEGYSVSREKKERFSLILESASTNQTSMYLCASSFPRRDSPRDTGELFFGEGSRLTVL.

With regard to this clone: The same CDR3 is also encoded by other DNA sequences in this sample. V is TRBV6-5 and J is TRBJ1-4, with D possibly matching TRBD1 (5 bases). The CDR3 covers 16 residues. Trimming removed 0 bases at V and 2 bases at J, with 10 bases between. Germline CDR1 MNHEY, CDR2 SVGAGI. CDR3 DNA sequence: TGTGCCAGCAGTTACTCGGTGGGGGAGACTAATGAAAAACTGTTTTTT. This encodes CASSYSVGETNEKLFF.